Below, 14 T cell receptor beta chains from the same sample are listed, as sequenced in a study of human T cells and chemical hapten exposure. Specified time point: pre-sensitization, week 0. Treatment denoted: therapeutic diphenylcyclopropenone sensitization with weekly scalp DPC. TCRdb re-called the RACE reads through MiXCR, storing one row per CDR3 protein. Found here are more than 300,000 distinct CDR3 sequences, about 5% of them singletons; the top ten hold more than 8%. Sequenced material: whole blood, taken in connection with sensitization to the hapten diphenylcyclopropenone (DPC). The receptor source for this set is a young woman with alopecia areata. Some clones in this sample may be carry-over from other donors' samples.

V usage is TRBV14 and J usage is TRBJ2-3; TRBD2 matches 9 bases. Germline assignment: CDR1 SGHDN and CDR2 FVKESK. CDR3 length: 16 amino acids. The J segment lost 3 bases and the V segment lost 4 bases, leaving 8 bases of the junction unmatched. In nucleotides, the CDR3 is TGTGCCAGCAGCCCCCAGCGGGGGGCCCAAACAGATACGCAGTATTTT. It encodes CASSPQRGAQTDTQYF.

This clonotype has a handful of counts. The chain is built from TRBV10-3 and TRBJ1-3, with D maybe TRBD1 (6 bases). V dropped 3 bases and J dropped 2 bases, with 8 bases sitting between them. This CDR3 region has 14 residues. Germline CDR1 is ENHRY and CDR2 is SYGVKD. Here the CDR3 reads CAISEQGTGNTIYF. DNA for the CDR3: TGTGCCATCAGTGAACAGGGAACTGGAAACACCATATATTTT.

This clonotype has a handful of counts. V usage is TRBV6-2 or TRBV6-3 and J usage is TRBJ2-2; 9 bases match TRBD2. After removal of 10 bases from V and 2 bases from J, the junction contained 8 bases not matched to a gene. The CDR3 sequence is 15 residues long. CDR1 MNHEY and CDR2 SVGEGT come from the germline V gene. CDR3 protein: CATTGTSSNTGELFF. DNA of the CDR3: TGTGCCACCACCGGGACTAGCTCTAACACCGGGGAGCTGTTTTTT.

This clonotype was picked up a small number of times. The gene calls are TRBV5-1 and TRBJ1-1; 8 bases map to TRBD1. This CDR3 is 13 amino acids long. After removal of 0 bases from V and 10 bases from J, the junction contained 5 bases not matched to a gene. The germline V gene encodes CDR1 SGHRS and CDR2 YFSETQ. The CDR3 sequence: CASSLDGQGRAFF. CDR3 coding DNA: TGCGCCAGCAGCTTGGATGGACAGGGAAGAGCTTTCTTT.

The chain couples TRBV29-1 to TRBJ1-2; 12 positions agree with TRBD1. This CDR3 contains 15 residues. Germline CDR1 and CDR2: SQVTM and ANQGSEA. Trimming took 5 bases from V and 0 from J; bases not matched to a gene: 4. CDR3 sequence (DNA): TGCAGCGTTCAGGGACAGGGGGCATCTAACTATGGCTACACCTTC. Its translation is CSVQGQGASNYGYTF.

V usage is TRBV27 and J usage is TRBJ1-5; D gene uncertain. The CDR3 consists of 13 residues. CDR1 and CDR2 (germline): MNHEY, SMNVEV (reference sequence). V lost 6 bases and J 6 bases, leaving 12 bases between the germline ends. The CDR3 spells CASSPRPPQPQHF. CDR3 bases: TGTGCCAGCAGCCCCCGGCCCCCTCAGCCCCAGCATTTT.

This clonotype has more than one count but fewer than ten. This rearrangement joins TRBV7-8 to TRBJ2-5, with 8 bases fitting TRBD2. Germline V gene sequence: CDR1 SGHVS, CDR2 FQNEAQ. Germline trimming cut 7 bases from V and 5 bases from J; bases unmatched to any gene: 12. This CDR3 contains 15 residues. CDR3 amino acids: CASNPGGGGEETQYF. In nucleotides, the CDR3 is TGTGCCAGCAACCCCGGGGGGGGAGGGGAGGAGACCCAGTACTTC.

This clonotype was recorded at least ten times. The V call is TRBV6-1, the J call TRBJ2-7; D perhaps matches TRBD1 (7 bases). The CDR3 spans 14 residues. Germline V lookup: CDR1 MNHNS, CDR2 SASEGT. V was cut by 5 bases and J by 0 bases, with 11 bases left in between. The CDR3 region has the DNA TGTGCCAGCAGTTCCAGGGGGGCCTCCTACGAGCAGTACTTC. This sequence encodes CASSSRGASYEQYF.

The table lists this clonotype with a few counts. The chain has TRBV28 and TRBJ2-7, with TRBD2 matching 7 bases. V lost 8 bases and J lost 2; bases outside the gene matches: 3. Germline V CDR1 and CDR2: MDHEN, SYDVKM. The CDR3 contains 12 residues. CDR3 in amino acids: CASGEGPYEQYF. CDR3 bases: TGTGCCAGCGGGGAGGGCCCCTACGAGCAGTACTTC.

This clonotype has more than one count but fewer than ten. This chain links TRBV4-1 with TRBJ1-1; TRBD1 matches at 7 bases. CDR1 and CDR2 (germline): MGHRA, YSYEKL. Trimming took 0 bases from V and 0 from J; bases not matched to a gene: 10. The CDR3 loop spans 18 amino acids. CDR3 amino acids: CASSQDVWDSTLNTEAFF. CDR3 in DNA: TGCGCCAGCAGCCAAGATGTTTGGGACAGTACATTGAACACTGAAGCTTTCTTT.

The chain has TRBV3-1 and TRBJ1-5, with D unresolved. From germline, CDR1 is LGHDT and CDR2 YNNKEL (reference sequence). The CDR3 runs 14 residues. The germline V and J ends were trimmed by 0 bases and 11 bases, with 14 bases remaining between them. As DNA, the CDR3 is TGTGCCAGCAGCCAAGATGCGAGCATGCGGTCCCAGCATTTT. This codes for CASSQDASMRSQHF.

There are many counts of this clonotype. The genes are TRBV6-4 and TRBJ2-1; D might be TRBD1 or TRBD2, each matching 6 bases. The CDR3 runs to 17 residues. Trimming shortened V by 6 bases and J by 0 bases, and 18 bases separated the two germline ends. Germline CDR1 reads MRHNA; CDR2 reads SNTAGT. The CDR3 spells CASREEGWGASYNEQFF. The CDR3 nucleotides are TGTGCCAGCAGGGAGGAGGGTTGGGGGGCCTCCTACAATGAGCAGTTCTTC.

Many counts were recorded for this clonotype. V usage is TRBV28 and J usage is TRBJ1-5; D is ambiguous. This CDR3 contains 16 residues. Germline CDR1 and CDR2: MDHEN and SYDVKM. V gave up 5 bases and J gave up 0 bases, with 14 bases separating them. The CDR3 DNA sequence: TGTGCCAGCAGTCCTGGGGAGACTTATAGCAATCAGCCCCAGCATTTT. It encodes CASSPGETYSNQPQHF.

The genes are TRBV2 and TRBJ2-3, with 7 bases matching TRBD1. CDR3 length: 13 amino acids. The V segment lost 3 bases and the J segment 4 bases; nucleotides outside the gene matches: 1. Germline CDR1 and CDR2: SNHLY and FYNNEI. This CDR3 is CASSDRGPDTQYF. The CDR3 nucleotides are TGTGCCAGCAGTGATAGGGGGCCAGATACGCAGTATTTT. The full variable domain, its missing parts supplied by reference TRBV2 and TRBJ2-3, is EPEVTQTPSHQVTQMGQEVILRCVPISNHLYFYWYRQILGQKVEFLVSFYNNEISEKSEIFDDQFSVERPDGSNFTLKIRSTKLEDSAMYFCASSDRGPDTQYFGPGTRLTVL.